This T cell receptor (beta chain) was retrieved from a study of T cell responses to AZD1222 COVID-19 vaccine. Study results and limitations: Donor demographics were predominantly white British with a female majority; clonal diversity may be underestimated. The breadth and depth of Spike-specific TCRs increased once two AZD1222 doses had been given. The CD4 TCRs associated with vaccination extended across spike and predominated at 160-218 and 743-854.

The table lists this clone with a count of one. Its antigen is unknown. CDR3 length: 12 residues. Germline loops: CDR1 SEHNR, CDR2 FQNEAQ (reference sequence). V was pared by 4 bases and J by 4 bases, with 6 bases between. Here immunoSEQ multiplex PCR was the method, and the copy in TCRdb shows in-frame clones only, minus some. The table records about 76,000 clones, roughly 88% of them present only once. The sequenced sample was peripheral blood, obtained on day 0 of AZD1222 vaccination. The TCR originated in an adult in good health. The chain uses TRBV7-9 and TRBJ2-3; TRBD1 is a possible D gene (5 bases). The CDR3 spells CASSWGPDTQYF. The DNA of the CDR3 is TGTGCCAGCAGCTGGGGCCCAGATACGCAGTATTTT.